This TCR beta chain was profiled in a study of cytomegalovirus exposure and HLA in healthy donors. Turning to the study itself: Drawn from HLA-typed donors, some 80 million unique TCRs were held in an early data release. Findings of the study overall: Versus the approximately 700-donor mean, an Asian-associated ancestry cluster reportedly showed fewer N-insertions in a later analysis. TCR beta chain V- and J-gene trimming was linked, in a later analysis, to a missense variant in DCLRE1C.

The ends lost 3 bases at V and 0 bases at J; junction bases unmatched: 4. Germline V gives CDR1 SGDLS, CDR2 YYNGEE. This CDR3 contains 16 residues. The PCR employed 60 Vbeta primers together with 13 Jbeta primers. TCRdb keeps only in-frame clones here, not all; method: immunoSEQ multiplex PCR. The sample lists under 200,000 clones; about 88% were seen once. Turning to this clone: The antigen is undetermined.

Input material: PBMCs. This receptor was taken from a man under 40 in good health and CMV-seropositive. The chain joins TRBV9 to TRBJ2-1, with 9 positions matching TRBD2. The CDR3 DNA is TGTGCCAGCAGCGGTAGCGGGAGACTCTCCTACAATGAGCAGTTCTTC. The encoded protein is CASSGSGRLSYNEQFF.